The clone carrying this TCR beta chain was seen at least ten times. Its antigen remains unknown. The V gene's germline CDR1 is LNHDA and CDR2 SQIVND (reference sequence). V shed 5 bases and J 8 bases; nucleotides not matched to a gene: 3. CDR3 length equals 13 residues. These data originate in a study of early T cells in non-severe SARS-CoV-2 infection. Study-level background: Investigators sequenced bulk RNA drawn from unsorted whole blood, and chains remained unpaired.

Individual cDNA molecules were tagged with unique molecular identifiers, the study reported. TCRdb recomputed calls from the 5' RACE reads with MiXCR, one row per CDR3 protein. The table shows 25,000 to 35,000 distinct CDR3 sequences, with over 4.5% occurring only once. Whole-study results and caveats: A preference for anti-spike CD8 responses marked VDJdb matching, which missed private and CD4 specificities.

The chain carries TRBV19 and TRBJ2-1; 10 bases are a match to TRBD1. This sample comprised whole blood, obtained at baseline. This clonotype was sampled from an adult who was a healthcare worker with PCR-confirmed SARS-CoV-2 infection or an uninfected control (not recorded which). As DNA, the CDR3 is TGTGCCAGTAGTCTGGACAGGGGGTATGAGCAGTTCTTC. Protein product: CASSLDRGYEQFF.